This T cell receptor (beta chain) was recorded in a study of cytomegalovirus exposure and HLA in healthy donors. Findings and limits, study-wide: Reports state that TCR beta sequences accurately predicted most subjects' HLA-A and HLA-B alleles.

The CDR3 runs to 14 residues. The V gene end was trimmed by 4 bases and the J gene end by 2 bases; junction bases not matched to a gene: 5. The V gene's germline CDR1 is SEHNR and CDR2 FQNEAQ (reference sequence). As to this clone: What it binds is not known.

Researchers ran the PCR with 60 Vbeta and 13 Jbeta primers. TCRdb's table, derived via immunoSEQ multiplex PCR, lists solely in-frame clones and lacks some. The table includes approximately 85,000 clones, 65% to 80% detected once. The chain is built from TRBV7-9 and TRBJ2-7; TRBD1 matches at 7 bases. The TCR was taken from a woman aged 40 to 50 in good health and CMV-seropositive. The sequencing sample was made of PBMCs. CDR3 coding DNA: TGTGCCAGCAGCTCGAGGGACAGAACCTACGAGCAGTACTTC. It translates to CASSSRDRTYEQYF.